These 7 T cell receptor beta chains originate from one sample sequenced in a study of T cells in Graves' hyperthyroidism and ophthalmopathy. Amplified regions were TCR beta CDR3 sequences from RNA transcripts. With the HTBI primer set, the TCR CDR3 went through a first round of RT-PCR. TCRdb reprocessed the multiplex PCR reads with MiXCR, giving one entry per CDR3 protein. The table records hundreds of thousands of distinct CDR3 sequences, roughly 15% of them present only once. Sequencing was carried out using blood. The receptors originated from a woman aged 55-75 years with Graves' ophthalmopathy.

This clonotype was detected many times. The chain employs TRBV7-6 and TRBJ2-5; D call uncertain. The germline CDR1 and CDR2 sequences are SGHVS and FNYEAQ. The CDR3 is 13 amino acids. Trimming shortened V by 1 base and J by 5 bases, and 8 bases separated the two germline ends. CDR3 in DNA: TGTGCCAGCAGCTTAGGTTTCGGGGAGACCCAGTACTTC. Protein sequence: CASSLGFGETQYF. The whole variable domain, remainder taken from reference TRBV7-6 and TRBJ2-5, is GAGVSQSPRYKVTKRGQDVALRCDPISGHVSLYWYRQALGQGPEFLTYFNYEAQQDKSGLPNDRFSAERPEGSISTLTIQRTEQRDSAMYRCASSLGFGETQYFGPGTRLLVL.

This clonotype showed up many times. This rearrangement joins TRBV28 to TRBJ1-5; TRBD1 might be the D (6 bases). The germline CDR1 and CDR2 sequences are MDHEN and SYDVKM. The CDR3 is 14 amino acids. V lost 5 bases to trimming and J lost 7 bases, with 15 bases between them. The CDR3: CASSTAGDGQPQHF. The DNA of the CDR3 is TGTGCCAGCAGTACCGCAGGGGATGGCCAGCCCCAGCATTTT.

The gene calls are TRBV27 and TRBJ2-2; tentatively, D is TRBD1 (6 bases). The CDR3 length is 13 residues. Between the trimmed V and J ends, which lost 4 bases and 6 bases, there was a span of 9 bases. Germline V gene data show CDR1 as MNHEY and CDR2 as SMNVEV (reference sequence). The CDR3 loop is CASSSEGAGELFF. As DNA, the CDR3 is TGTGCCAGCAGTTCCGAGGGGGCCGGGGAGCTGTTTTTT.

This clonotype was detected ten times or more. J is TRBJ1-5 and V is TRBV2, with TRBD1 matching over 10 bases. The CDR3 is 14 residues long. The V segment lost 3 bases and the J segment 5 bases; nucleotides outside the gene matches: 1. CDR1 is SNHLY, CDR2 FYNNEI, per germline. DNA for the CDR3: TGTGCCAGCAGTGAGACAGGGGGCCATCAGCCCCAGCATTTT. This encodes CASSETGGHQPQHF.

This clonotype was recorded a few times. The chain uses TRBV7-3 and TRBJ2-1; D might be TRBD2 (5 bases). The germline CDR1 and CDR2 sequences are SGHTA and FQGTGA. The CDR3 has 18 amino acids. V was shortened by 3 bases and J by 2 bases, with 20 bases between the two germline ends. The CDR3, as DNA: TGTGCCAGCAGCTTTAGGGAACGCGGAGGTAGCACCTACAATGAGCAGTTCTTC. It encodes CASSFRERGGSTYNEQFF.

This clonotype was recorded a few times. CDR3 coding DNA: TGTGCCACCAGCCTTCGTAGGGGACTTTCGAGTGAAAAACTGTTTTTT. This gives the protein CATSLRRGLSSEKLFF. The chain uses TRBV15 and TRBJ1-4, with a tentative D call TRBD1 (5 bases). V dropped 5 bases and J dropped 7 bases, with 20 bases sitting between them. Germline loops: CDR1 LNHNV, CDR2 YYDKDF (reference sequence). The CDR3 sequence is 16 residues long.

The V gene is TRBV25-1, the J gene TRBJ2-3; 14 nucleotides match TRBD2. The trim removed 4 bases at V and 1 base at J, leaving 10 bases unmatched. The CDR3 contains 19 residues. The germline V gene has CDR1 MGHDK and CDR2 SYGVNS. CDR3 nucleotides: TGTGCCAGCAGTGCCCGAAGGGGACTAGCGGGAGTCCGCACAGATACGCAGTATTTT. Residues: CASSARRGLAGVRTDTQYF.